The next 22 T cell receptor beta chains were all read from a single sample in a study of T cells in Graves' hyperthyroidism and ophthalmopathy. Amplification yielded TCR beta CDR3 regions, with RNA transcripts as the source. TCR CDR3 underwent first-round RT-PCR with the HTBI primer set. Via MiXCR, TCRdb re-called the multiplex PCR reads, giving one row per CDR3 protein. The sample has hundreds of thousands of distinct CDR3 sequences, approximately 15% seen once. Sequencing was performed on blood. The receptor source for this set is a woman younger than 35 with Graves' hyperthyroidism.

This clonotype turned up a few times. The V and J genes are TRBV7-9 and TRBJ2-1, with D tentatively TRBD1 or TRBD2 (5 bases each). Trimming took off 5 bases at V and 10 bases at J, with 12 bases between the two ends. CDR3 length: 12 amino acids. The germline V gene has CDR1 SEHNR and CDR2 FQNEAQ (reference sequence). The CDR3 loop is CASSPRGEEQFF. The CDR3 DNA sequence: TGTGCCAGCAGCCCCCGGGGCGAGGAGCAGTTCTTC.

Only a few counts were recorded for this clonotype. This sequence joins TRBV4-1 and TRBJ2-7; no reliable D call. V was trimmed by 2 bases and J by 3 bases, leaving 14 bases between them. The CDR3 runs 15 residues. Germline V gene lookup returns CDR1 MGHRA and CDR2 YSYEKL. The CDR3 is CASSQSSRGDYEQYF. In DNA, the CDR3 is TGCGCCAGCAGCCAATCTTCCCGCGGCGACTACGAGCAGTACTTC.

This clonotype has only a few counts. J is TRBJ1-2 and V is TRBV7-8, with D perhaps matching TRBD1 (5 bases). The V end lost 5 bases, the J end lost 8 bases, and 15 bases lay between the germline ends. The CDR3 contains 13 residues. Germline V CDR1 and CDR2: SGHVS, FQNEAQ. CDR3 region: CASSTGDASGYTF. The DNA of the CDR3 is TGTGCCAGCAGCACCGGGGACGCGTCGGGCTACACCTTC.

In its sample, this clonotype was seen a few times. The chain carries TRBV29-1 and TRBJ1-4, with D unclear. V shed 0 bases and J shed 8 bases, with 10 bases lying between them. Germline CDR1 SQVTM, CDR2 ANQGSEA. The CDR3 covers 13 residues. The CDR3 loop is CSVEDLKDEKLFF. The CDR3 coding sequence is TGCAGCGTTGAAGATCTTAAGGACGAAAAACTGTTTTTT.

This clonotype was seen ten or more times. V gene TRBV30 combines with J gene TRBJ2-3, with 9 bases aligning to TRBD2. There are 15 residues in the CDR3. Germline lookup yields CDR1 GTSNPN and CDR2 SVGIG (reference sequence). V was clipped by 1 base and J by 4 bases; unmatched bases: 6. The CDR3 DNA reads TGTGCCTGGAGTGGAGGGGGACTAGCAGCAGATACGCAGTATTTT. Its protein product is CAWSGGGLAADTQYF. Drawing the rest from reference TRBV30 and TRBJ2-3, the complete variable domain is SQTIHQWPATLVQPVGSPLSLECTVEGTSNPNLYWYRQAAGRGLQLLFYSVGIGQISSEVPQNLSASRPQDRQFILSSKKLLLSDSGFYLCAWSGGGLAADTQYFGPGTRLTVL.

This clonotype has a handful of counts. The V gene is TRBV30, the J gene TRBJ2-1, with 9 positions matching TRBD2. The CDR3 length is 11 residues. Germline CDR1 GTSNPN, CDR2 SVGIG (reference sequence). Trimming cost V 2 bases and J 16 bases; bases outside gene matches: 6. In DNA form, the CDR3 reads TGTGCCTGGAGTCGCGGGACTAGCAGCTTCTTC. It specifies CAWSRGTSSFF.

In this sample, this clonotype turned up many times. This sequence joins TRBV30 and TRBJ2-1, with D possibly TRBD2 on 6 matching bases. The V end was cut by 3 bases, the J end by 6 bases, with 27 bases between. The CDR3 covers 18 residues. Germline CDR1 reads GTSNPN; CDR2 reads SVGIG (reference sequence). The CDR3 nucleotides are TGTGCCTGGAGCTTTGGGGGTGGTTACCGGGAGAGAGGCAATGAGCAGTTCTTC. Protein: CAWSFGGGYRERGNEQFF. The full variable domain, completed using reference TRBV30 and TRBJ2-1, is SQTIHQWPATLVQPVGSPLSLECTVEGTSNPNLYWYRQAAGRGLQLLFYSVGIGQISSEVPQNLSASRPQDRQFILSSKKLLLSDSGFYLCAWSFGGGYRERGNEQFFGPGTRLTVL.

This clonotype was seen many times. The rearrangement links TRBV6-1 to TRBJ2-5; D tentatively fits TRBD1 or TRBD2 (5 bases each). This CDR3 has 15 residues. Germline V gives CDR1 MNHNS, CDR2 SASEGT. The V and J ends lost 6 bases and 2 bases respectively, with 16 bases between them. The CDR3 bases are TGTGCCAGCAGAACGGGACGGCGAATTCAAGAGACCCAGTACTTC. Amino acids: CASRTGRRIQETQYF.

This clonotype was seen many times. The genes are TRBV11-2 and TRBJ2-7, with 7 bases identical to TRBD1. The germline CDR1 and CDR2 sequences are SGHAT and FQNNGV. J was trimmed by 6 bases and V by 5 bases; bases with no gene match: 13. The CDR3 runs 15 residues. In DNA, the CDR3 is TGTGCCAGCAGCCATTACAGGGGCCCGGTACCCGAGCAGTACTTC. Amino acid sequence: CASSHYRGPVPEQYF.

This clonotype was found many times. This rearrangement joins TRBV2 to TRBJ1-5; 9 positions agree with TRBD1. The CDR3 has 15 amino acids. The V and J ends lost 7 bases and 7 bases, in that order; junction bases with no gene match: 11. CDR1 is SNHLY, CDR2 FYNNEI, per germline. In nucleotides, the CDR3 is TGTGCCAGCACCATATTCGACAGGGGGAGGCAGCCCCAGCATTTT. Translated, it gives CASTIFDRGRQPQHF.

The chain combines TRBV30 with TRBJ2-3; D is uncertain. Germline V gene data show CDR1 as GTSNPN and CDR2 as SVGIG (reference sequence). Trimming cost V 0 bases and J 4 bases, with 5 bases left between them. The length of the CDR3 is 12 residues. In DNA, the CDR3 is TGTGCCTGGAGTGTGCGACCAGATACGCAGTATTTT. Protein sequence: CAWSVRPDTQYF.

There are many counts of this clonotype. The V and J genes are TRBV2 and TRBJ2-5; D might be TRBD2 (6 bases). V was pared by 4 bases and J by 1 base, with 16 bases between. CDR1 SNHLY and CDR2 FYNNEI come from the germline V gene. This CDR3 spans 16 amino acids. The CDR3 loop is CASSAVGSSGQETQYF. The DNA of the CDR3 is TGTGCCAGCAGTGCAGTAGGGAGTAGCGGCCAAGAGACCCAGTACTTC.

This clonotype was counted between two and nine times. This sequence may be a read error, since a much larger clone differs from it by one base. J is TRBJ2-1 and V is TRBV7-9; D is uncertain. The germline CDR1 and CDR2 sequences are SEHNR and FQNEAQ (reference sequence). Trimming removed 1 base at V and 9 bases at J, with 7 bases between. This CDR3 contains 12 residues. The CDR3, as DNA: TGTGCCAGCAGCTTAGTCCGCAGTGAGCAGTTCTTC. Amino acids: CASSLVRSEQFF.

The sample holds a few counts of this clonotype. The chain joins TRBV19 to TRBJ2-2; 10 nucleotides line up with TRBD2. The germline V gene has CDR1 LNHDA and CDR2 SQIVND (reference sequence). Trimming removed 10 bases from V and 5 bases from J; junction bases left unmatched: 10. The CDR3 runs to 15 residues. CDR3 residues: CATGLAEGPTGELFF. CDR3 nucleotide sequence: TGTGCCACCGGACTAGCGGAAGGGCCGACCGGGGAGCTGTTTTTT.

This clonotype has at least ten counts. The V and J genes are TRBV3-1 and TRBJ1-1; 7 bases fit TRBD1. This CDR3 comprises 14 residues. Trimming removed 2 bases from V and 1 base from J; junction bases left unmatched: 1. Germline values: CDR1 LGHDT, CDR2 YNNKEL (reference sequence). The CDR3 region is CASSQRTGNTEAFF. The CDR3 DNA is TGTGCCAGCAGCCAACGGACAGGGAACACTGAAGCTTTCTTT.

This chain connects TRBV6-4 to TRBJ2-3, with 10 bases matching TRBD1. The ends lost 5 bases at V and 2 bases at J; junction bases unmatched: 4. The CDR3 has 15 amino acids. Germline V gene data show CDR1 as MRHNA and CDR2 as SNTAGT. The CDR3, as DNA: TGTGCCAGCAGTCTAGGACAGGGGGACACAGATACGCAGTATTTT. Its translation is CASSLGQGDTDTQYF.

This clonotype occurred many times. CDR3 loop: CASSQGRAGIYEQYF. DNA for the CDR3: TGCGCCAGCAGCCAAGGACGGGCGGGAATCTACGAGCAGTACTTC. This chain connects TRBV4-1 to TRBJ2-7, with a tentative D call TRBD2 (6 bases). Germline CDR1 MGHRA, CDR2 YSYEKL. The CDR3 runs to 15 residues. V was shortened by 1 base and J by 3 bases, with 13 bases between the two germline ends.

The chain joins TRBV3-1 to TRBJ1-6; 8 bases fit TRBD1. The CDR3 length is 16 residues. CDR1 and CDR2 (germline): LGHDT, YNNKEL (reference sequence). J gave up 6 bases and V 4 bases, and 8 bases lay outside the gene matches. The CDR3 bases are TGTGCCAGCAGCCGAGCGACAGGGGTATCTAATTCACCCCTCCACTTT. It codes for CASSRATGVSNSPLHF.

In its sample, this clonotype was seen many times. V is TRBV7-2 and J is TRBJ2-3; 12 bases map to TRBD2. The germline CDR1 and CDR2 sequences are SGHTA and FQGNSA. This CDR3 comprises 16 residues. The trim removed 5 bases at V and 3 bases at J, leaving 6 bases unmatched. This chain's CDR3 is CASSRQTSGGTDTQYF. Here the CDR3 DNA reads TGTGCCAGCAGCCGCCAGACTAGCGGGGGAACAGATACGCAGTATTTT.

The chain carries TRBV18 and TRBJ2-1, with TRBD1 identical over 8 bases. The CDR3 extends over 14 amino acids. The germline CDR1 and CDR2 sequences are KGHSH and LQKENI. V shed 3 bases, J shed 3 bases, and the junction held 1 base outside the gene matches. The CDR3 loop is CASSPTGVYNEQFF. In DNA form, the CDR3 reads TGTGCCAGCTCACCGACAGGGGTCTACAATGAGCAGTTCTTC.

The chain recombines TRBV12-3 or TRBV12-4 with TRBJ2-1; D is ambiguous. CDR3 size: 12 residues. Trimming removed 6 bases at V and 5 bases at J, with 8 bases between. This CDR3 is CASRKIHNEQFF. CDR3 sequence (DNA): TGTGCCAGCAGGAAAATACACAATGAGCAGTTCTTC.

This clonotype came up many times. This rearrangement joins TRBV6-1 to TRBJ2-2; D call uncertain. Germline-derived CDR1 and CDR2 are MNHNS and SASEGT. Trimming cost V 5 bases and J 3 bases, with 13 bases left between them. The CDR3 has 15 amino acids. The CDR3 region is CASSLPRTYTGELFF. CDR3 bases: TGTGCCAGCAGTCTACCGAGGACCTACACCGGGGAGCTGTTTTTT.